Described below is a single T cell receptor beta chain sequence and its context. V was trimmed by 5 bases and J by 5 bases, leaving 15 bases between them. The CDR3 length is 15 residues. CDR1 and CDR2 from the germline V gene are MNHEY and SMNVEV (reference sequence). This sample is part of a study of blood T cell repertoires in COVID-19. Study as a whole: Both acute and convalescent COVID-19 samples were obtained from the United States, Italy and Spain. T cells, B-cell-depleted T cells, or PBMCs provided the cDNA or gDNA that served as material.

Source study methods: Amplifying reference gene primers gave estimates of nucleated cell counts. Using immunoSEQ multiplex PCR, the repertoire was profiled, and TCRdb retains in-frame clones only, with some absent. The DNA was the basis for D and trimming; V, J and clone size are from that table. The sample yields over 300,000 clones, around 92% seen once. The source of this sequence is a man between 18 and 29 years old who had recovered from COVID-19. The chain employs TRBV27 and TRBJ1-4; D perhaps matches TRBD1 (6 bases). The sequencing sample was made of peripheral blood. This CDR3 is CASSPRRTDNEKLFF. CDR3 DNA sequence: TGTGCCAGCAGTCCGAGAAGGACAGACAATGAAAAACTGTTTTTT.